The clone carrying this T cell receptor (beta chain) occurred once. The entry originates in a study of blood T cell repertoires in COVID-19. On the study more broadly: From T cells, B-cell-depleted T cells, or PBMCs came the material, which was cDNA or gDNA.

Assay: immunoSEQ multiplex PCR; the TCRdb copy retains only in-frame clones and omits some. This table has 200,000 to 250,000 clones, roughly three quarters appearing once. V lost 4 bases, J lost 4 bases, and 16 bases lay in between. This CDR3 contains 15 residues. Germline assignment: CDR1 LGHDT and CDR2 YNNKEL (reference sequence). The chain carries TRBV3-1 (or the pseudogene TRBV3-2) and TRBJ1-2, with D perhaps matching TRBD1 (6 bases). The sequencing input was peripheral blood. The receptor was derived from a woman in her 40s with active or convalescent COVID-19. The CDR3 DNA reads as TGTGCCAGCAGCCCCCTTGACAGGCCGTCCTATGGCTACACCTTC. Its protein product is CASSPLDRPSYGYTF.